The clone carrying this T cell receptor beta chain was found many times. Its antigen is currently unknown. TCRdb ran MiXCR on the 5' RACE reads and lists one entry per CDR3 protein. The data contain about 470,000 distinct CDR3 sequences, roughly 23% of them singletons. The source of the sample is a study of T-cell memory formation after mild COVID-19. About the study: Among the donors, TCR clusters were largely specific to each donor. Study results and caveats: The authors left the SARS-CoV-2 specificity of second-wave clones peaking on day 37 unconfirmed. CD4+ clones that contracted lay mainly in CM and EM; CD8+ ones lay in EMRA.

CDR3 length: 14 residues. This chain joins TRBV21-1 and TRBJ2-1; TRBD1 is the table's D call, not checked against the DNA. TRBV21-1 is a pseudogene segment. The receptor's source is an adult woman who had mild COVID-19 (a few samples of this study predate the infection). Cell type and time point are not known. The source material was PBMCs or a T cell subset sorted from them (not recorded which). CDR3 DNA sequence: TGTGCCAGCAGCCCATTCGGGGGGATCGATGAGCAGTTCTTC. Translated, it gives CASSPFGGIDEQFF.